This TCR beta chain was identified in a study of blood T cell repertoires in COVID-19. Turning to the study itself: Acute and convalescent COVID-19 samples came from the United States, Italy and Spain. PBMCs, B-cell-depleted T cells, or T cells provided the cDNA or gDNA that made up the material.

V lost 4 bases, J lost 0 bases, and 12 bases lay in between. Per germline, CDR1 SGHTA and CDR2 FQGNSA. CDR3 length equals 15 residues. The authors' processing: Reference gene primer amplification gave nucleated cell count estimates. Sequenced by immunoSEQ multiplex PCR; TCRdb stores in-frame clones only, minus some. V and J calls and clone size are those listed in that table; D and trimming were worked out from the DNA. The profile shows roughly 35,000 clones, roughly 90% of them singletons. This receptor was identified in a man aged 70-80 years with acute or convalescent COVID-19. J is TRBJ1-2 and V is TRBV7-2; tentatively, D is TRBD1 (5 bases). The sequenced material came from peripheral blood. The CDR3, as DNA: TGTGCCAGCAGCTCGGATTGGGGCGCTAACTATGGCTACACCTTC. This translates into CASSSDWGANYGYTF.